The clone carrying this T cell receptor (beta chain) was observed a few times. This sample's time point: patch test 1, 2 weeks after DPC sensitization. As to treatment: therapeutic diphenylcyclopropenone sensitization with weekly scalp DPC. TCRdb re-analysed the RACE reads in MiXCR, keeping a single row per CDR3 protein. The sample has some 77,000 distinct CDR3 sequences; 10% are singletons. The sample is drawn from a study of human T cells and chemical hapten exposure. Germline CDR1 LGHNT, CDR2 FRNRAP. V lost 6 bases to trimming and J lost 3 bases; unmatched junction nucleotides: 5. The CDR3 contains 13 residues.

This TCR derives from a woman aged 45-65 years with alopecia areata. Some clones in this sample may be carry-over from other donors' samples. The rearrangement uses TRBV12-5 and TRBJ2-7; 7 nucleotides agree with TRBD1. Source: whole blood, taken in connection with sensitization to the hapten diphenylcyclopropenone (DPC). The CDR3 DNA is TGTGCTAGTGGCATCGGGACAGACTACGAGCAGTACTTC. Translated: CASGIGTDYEQYF.